This T cell receptor beta chain came from a study of CD8+ T cells in alopecia areata. At the level of the study: Percent affected scalp area, the SALT score, rated treated patients' severity. Whole-study results and caveats: In scalp samples, resident alphabeta T cells of normal skin are also sequenced. Especially in alopecia totalis/universalis, lesional scalp showed greater clonality than normal scalp did. Many expanded lesional clones stayed in scalp and blood while on tofacitinib.

Following RNA extraction, reverse transcription yielded cDNA that acted as the sequencing template. This table comes from immunoSEQ multiplex PCR, and its TCRdb copy is limited to in-frame clones, with some not included. The data contain 90,000 to 150,000 clones, about 50% of them singletons. Treatment of the sample: oral pan-JAK inhibitor, 5-10 mg twice daily. As for this clone: No antigen is known for it.

Sequencing used CD4+ T cells sorted from blood, obtained at week 4, from a patient treated with tofacitinib. The TCR originated in a human donor with alopecia areata.

The CDR3 sequence: CAWSRGSGFEQYF. The CDR3 bases are TGTGCCTGGAGTCGGGGATCTGGTTTCGAGCAGTACTTC. J is TRBJ2-7 and V is TRBV30, with a weak D call TRBD2 (5 bases). CDR1 GTSNPN and CDR2 SVGIG come from the germline V gene (reference sequence). The length of the CDR3 is 13 residues. The V and J ends lost 2 bases and 6 bases respectively, with 14 bases between them.